This TCR beta chain was observed in a study of blood T cell repertoires in COVID-19 (dated by TCRdb to the early 2020s). A note on the overall study: Samples covering the acute and convalescent phases of COVID-19 were provided by collaborators in the United States, Italy and Spain. The dataset comprised deeply sampled blood TCRbeta repertoires from subjects exposed to, actively infected with, or recovered from COVID-19. A de-identified subject ID, COVID-19 status, age in years and sex were almost always included in the sample metadata. The material from the prospective study consisted of cDNA or gDNA derived from T cells, B-cell-depleted T cells, or PBMCs. The samples were drawn from two sources: the first 160 participants of the ongoing ImmuneRACE study, and approximately 1,300 subjects contributed by 6 global collaborators. HLA class I and class II types, where available, came from metadata supplied by the sample provider rather than from assay-based typing. The repertoires were made available in a free public database intended to serve as a resource for research on the immune response to SARS-CoV-2. The investigation overall reported the following: The amount of clinical and demographic metadata varied by source and participant and was provided uncurated.

Each collaborating institution followed its own protocols to collect whole blood in K2EDTA tubes. For TCRbeta analysis, collaborators shipped samples in one of three forms: frozen whole blood, isolated PBMCs, or DNA extracted from either of those sample types. Of note for this clone: Its antigen has not been determined. Base qualities are not at hand, and no much larger clone is one base apart.

The germline V gene (reference sequence) gives CDR1 as DFQATT and CDR2 as SNEGSKA. Compared with germline, V lacks 3 bases and J lacks 3 bases; bases without a gene match: 11. There are 15 amino acids in the CDR3, from cysteine to phenylalanine inclusive. Only the CDR3 portion is preserved as DNA: 45 bases, with reading frame beginning at the first base. The immunoSEQ Assay, a bias-controlled multiplex PCR, was used to amplify TCRbeta CDR3 regions from genomic DNA. Turning to the authors' computational methods: The number of nucleated cells in each sample was estimated by amplification of reference gene primers within the assay. To quantify the absolute abundance of each unique TCRbeta CDR3 rearrangement, sequence reads were collapsed and filtered. Productive Simpson clonality was computed per sample as the square root of Simpson's diversity index over productive rearrangements. What TCRdb holds here is the immuneACCESS table cut down to in-frame rearrangements. Part of the clones is not present; checked against another copy, under half of the missing clones reflect an unresolved V gene, and the others are unexplained. That table gives V, J and clone size, and the DNA gave D and trimming. The sample table contains just under 350,000 clones; only one count was recorded for over 70% of them. The ten largest clones take up about 2.7% of the sample.

Recombination joined TRBV20-1 with TRBJ2-7, with 7 bases in between that match TRBD2. Sample: peripheral blood. The receptor was derived from a man aged 25-45 years with active or convalescent COVID-19. The CDR3 sequence is CSASPGGKAYYEQYF. The sequenced DNA: TGCAGTGCTAGTCCGGGGGGAAAAGCTTACTACGAGCAGTACTTC.